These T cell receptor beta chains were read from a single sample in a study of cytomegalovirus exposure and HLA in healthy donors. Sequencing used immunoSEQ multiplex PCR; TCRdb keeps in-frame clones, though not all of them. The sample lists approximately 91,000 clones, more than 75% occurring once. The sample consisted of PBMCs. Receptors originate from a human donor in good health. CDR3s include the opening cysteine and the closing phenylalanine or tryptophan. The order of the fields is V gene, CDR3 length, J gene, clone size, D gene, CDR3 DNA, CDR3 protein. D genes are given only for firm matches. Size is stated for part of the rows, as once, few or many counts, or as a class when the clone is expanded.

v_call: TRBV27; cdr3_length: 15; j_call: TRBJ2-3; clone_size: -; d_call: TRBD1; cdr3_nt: TGTGCCAGCTGTCCGGGGACAGGGGAGGTAGATACGCAGTATTTT; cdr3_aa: CASCPGTGEVDTQYF
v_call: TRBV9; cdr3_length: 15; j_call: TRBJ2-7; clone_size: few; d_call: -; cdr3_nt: TGTGCCAGCAGCGTAGCTGCAGGGGTATCCTACGAGCAGTACTTC; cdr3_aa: CASSVAAGVSYEQYF
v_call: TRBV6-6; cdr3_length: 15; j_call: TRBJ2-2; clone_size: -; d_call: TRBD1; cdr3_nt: TGTGCCAGCAGCCTTCTGACAGGGGGCACCGGGGAGCTGTTTTTT; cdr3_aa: CASSLLTGGTGELFF
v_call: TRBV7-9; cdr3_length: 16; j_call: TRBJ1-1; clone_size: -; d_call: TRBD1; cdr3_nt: TGTGCCAGCAGCTTAATACAGGGGGCGCGTGGGACTGAAGCTTTCTTT; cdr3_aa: CASSLIQGARGTEAFF
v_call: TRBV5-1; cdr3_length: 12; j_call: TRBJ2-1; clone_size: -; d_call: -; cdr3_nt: TGCGCCAGCAGCTTCACGGTACGAGAGCAGTTCTTC; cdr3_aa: CASSFTVREQFF
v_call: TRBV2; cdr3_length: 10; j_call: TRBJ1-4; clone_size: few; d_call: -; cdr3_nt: TGTGCCAGCCGGTCGGAAAAACTGTTTTTT; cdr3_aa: CASRSEKLFF
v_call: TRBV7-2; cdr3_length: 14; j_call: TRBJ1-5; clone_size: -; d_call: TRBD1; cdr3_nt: TGTGCCAGCAGCGCGGACAGGAGCAATCAGCCCCAGCATTTT; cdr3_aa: CASSADRSNQPQHF
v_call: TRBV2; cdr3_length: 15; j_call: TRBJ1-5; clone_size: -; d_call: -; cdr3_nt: TGTGCCAGCAGTGATCAGTATCTAGGCAATCAGCCCCAGCATTTT; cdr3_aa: CASSDQYLGNQPQHF
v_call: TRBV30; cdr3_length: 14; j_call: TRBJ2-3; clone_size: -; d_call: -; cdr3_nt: TGTGCCTGGAGATCGGGTGGTGCCACAGATACGCAGTATTTT; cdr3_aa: CAWRSGGATDTQYF
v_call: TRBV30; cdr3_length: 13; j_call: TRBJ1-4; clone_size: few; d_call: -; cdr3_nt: TGTGCCTGGGGGGACATTTCGGATGAAAAACTGTTTTTT; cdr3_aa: CAWGDISDEKLFF
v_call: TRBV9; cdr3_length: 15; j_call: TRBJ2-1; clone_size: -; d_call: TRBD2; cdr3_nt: TGTGCCAGCAGCGAAACTAGCGGGAGGGAGCACGAGCAGTTCTTC; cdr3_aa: CASSETSGREHEQFF
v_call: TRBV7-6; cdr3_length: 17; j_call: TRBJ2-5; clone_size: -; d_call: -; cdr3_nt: TGTGCCAGCAGCCAACCTCTACAGGGTCGGAGTAAGGAGACCCAGTACTTC; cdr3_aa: CASSQPLQGRSKETQYF
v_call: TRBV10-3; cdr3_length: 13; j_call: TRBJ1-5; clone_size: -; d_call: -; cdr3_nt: TGTGCCACCTCACCCGGGGGCAATCAGCCCCAGCATTTT; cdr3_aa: CATSPGGNQPQHF
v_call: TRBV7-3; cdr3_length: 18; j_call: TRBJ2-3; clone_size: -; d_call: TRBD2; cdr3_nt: TGTGCCAGCAGCGTCAACCCGGTGGCTAGCGGGCCCACAGATACGCAGTATTTT; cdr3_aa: CASSVNPVASGPTDTQYF
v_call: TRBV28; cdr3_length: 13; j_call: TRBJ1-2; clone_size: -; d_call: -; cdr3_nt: TGTGCCAGCAGAGGGGTCCGCGCGAGTGGCTACACCTTC; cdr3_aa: CASRGVRASGYTF
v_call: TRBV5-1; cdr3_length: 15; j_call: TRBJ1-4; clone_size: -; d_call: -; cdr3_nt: TGCGCCAGCAGCTTGGGGGGAGCAACTAATGAAAAACTGTTTTTT; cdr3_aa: CASSLGGATNEKLFF
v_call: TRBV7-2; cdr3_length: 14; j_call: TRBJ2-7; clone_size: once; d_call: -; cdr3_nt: TGTGCCAGCAGCCCTCGCGATTTCAGGAACGAGCAGTACTTC; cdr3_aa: CASSPRDFRNEQYF
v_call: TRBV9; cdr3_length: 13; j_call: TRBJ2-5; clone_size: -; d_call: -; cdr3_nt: TGTGCCAGCAGCCAGGGTGGGCTAGAGACCCAGTACTTC; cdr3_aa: CASSQGGLETQYF
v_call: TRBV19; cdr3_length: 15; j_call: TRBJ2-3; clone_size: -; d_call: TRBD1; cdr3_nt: TGTGCCGGAAAGAATCACAGGGGTGACCAAGATACGCAGTATTTT; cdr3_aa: CAGKNHRGDQDTQYF
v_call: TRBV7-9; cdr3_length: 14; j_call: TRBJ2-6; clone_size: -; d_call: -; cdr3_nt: TGTGCCAGTCACAGGGACCCTGGGGCCAACGTCCTGACTTTC; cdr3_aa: CASHRDPGANVLTF
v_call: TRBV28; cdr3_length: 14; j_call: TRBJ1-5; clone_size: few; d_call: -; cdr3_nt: TGTGCCAGCGCGGGTAGTTCGGACAATCAGCCCCAGCATTTT; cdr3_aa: CASAGSSDNQPQHF
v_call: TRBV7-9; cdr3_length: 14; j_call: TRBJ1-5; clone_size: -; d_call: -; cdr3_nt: TGTGCCAGCAGCGTGCTGGGGGGGAATCAGCCCCAGCATTTT; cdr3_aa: CASSVLGGNQPQHF
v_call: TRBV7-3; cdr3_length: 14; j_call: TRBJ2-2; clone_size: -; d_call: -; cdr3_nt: TGTGCCAGCAGCCTTCAGGGGAACACCGGGGAGCTGTTTTTT; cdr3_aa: CASSLQGNTGELFF
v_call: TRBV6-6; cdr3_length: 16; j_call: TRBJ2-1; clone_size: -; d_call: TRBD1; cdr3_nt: TGTGCCAGCAGTTACTCGACAGGGGGCCCATACGATGAGCAGTTCTTC; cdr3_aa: CASSYSTGGPYDEQFF
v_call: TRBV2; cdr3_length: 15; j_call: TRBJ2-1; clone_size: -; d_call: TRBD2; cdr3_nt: TGTGCCAGCAGTGAAGCCAGCGGGAGGGTAAATGAGCAGTTCTTC; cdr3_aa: CASSEASGRVNEQFF
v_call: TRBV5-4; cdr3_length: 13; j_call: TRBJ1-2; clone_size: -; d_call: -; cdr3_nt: TGTGCCAGCAGCCTCGGTGGGGGGAGCGGCTACACCTTC; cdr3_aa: CASSLGGGSGYTF
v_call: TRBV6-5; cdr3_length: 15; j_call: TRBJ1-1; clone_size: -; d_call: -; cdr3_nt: TGTGCCAGCAGTCCTATATGGGGAGGGCGGACTGAAGCTTTCTTT; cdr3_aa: CASSPIWGGRTEAFF
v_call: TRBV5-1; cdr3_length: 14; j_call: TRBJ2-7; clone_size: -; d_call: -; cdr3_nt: TGCGCCAGCAGCTTGGACAATCCTCCCTACGAGCAGTACTTC; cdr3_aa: CASSLDNPPYEQYF
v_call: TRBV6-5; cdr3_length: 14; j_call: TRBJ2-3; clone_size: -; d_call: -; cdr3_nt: TGTGCCAGCAGCGGCGGGATTCGCACAGATACGCAGTATTTT; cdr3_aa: CASSGGIRTDTQYF
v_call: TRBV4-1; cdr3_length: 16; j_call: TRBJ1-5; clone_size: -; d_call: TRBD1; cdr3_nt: TGCGCCAGCAGCCTAATAGGGACAGGGATCAATCAGCCCCAGCATTTT; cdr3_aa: CASSLIGTGINQPQHF
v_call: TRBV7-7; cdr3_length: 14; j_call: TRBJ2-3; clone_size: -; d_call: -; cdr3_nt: TGTGCCAGCGCTCGGGAGTTGGGTGCAGATACGCAGTATTTT; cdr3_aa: CASARELGADTQYF
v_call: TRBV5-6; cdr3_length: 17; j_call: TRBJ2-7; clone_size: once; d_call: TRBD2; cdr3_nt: TGTGCCAGCAGCTTGCCTAGCGGGATTAGGGGGATCTACGAGCAGTACTTC; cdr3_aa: CASSLPSGIRGIYEQYF
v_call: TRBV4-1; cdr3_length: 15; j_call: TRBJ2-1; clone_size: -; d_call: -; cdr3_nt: TGCGCCAGCAGCCAACGGGACTTGACAAGATATGAGCAGTTCTTC; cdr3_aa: CASSQRDLTRYEQFF
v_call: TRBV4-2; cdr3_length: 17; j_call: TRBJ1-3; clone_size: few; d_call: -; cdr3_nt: TGTGCCAGCACCCTCATGGTGGGCAGGGGAGCTGGAAACACCATATATTTT; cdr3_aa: CASTLMVGRGAGNTIYF
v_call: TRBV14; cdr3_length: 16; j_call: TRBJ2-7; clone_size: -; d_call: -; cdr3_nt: TGTGCCAGCAGCCGAGGTGTCGGACACAGATCCTACGAGCAGTACTTC; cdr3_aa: CASSRGVGHRSYEQYF
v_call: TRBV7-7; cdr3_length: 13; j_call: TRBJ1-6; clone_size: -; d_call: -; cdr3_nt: TGTGCTAGCCGGGGGAGGGTGAATTCACCCCTCCACTTT; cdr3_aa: CASRGRVNSPLHF
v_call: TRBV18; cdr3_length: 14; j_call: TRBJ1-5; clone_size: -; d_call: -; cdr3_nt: TGTGCCAGCTCACAGGGGGGGAGCAATCAGCCCCAGCATTTT; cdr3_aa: CASSQGGSNQPQHF
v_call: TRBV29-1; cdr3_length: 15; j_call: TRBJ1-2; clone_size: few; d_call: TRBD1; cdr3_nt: TGCAGCGTTGAAGTGGGGACAGGGCTTGTCTATGGCTACACCTTC; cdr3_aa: CSVEVGTGLVYGYTF
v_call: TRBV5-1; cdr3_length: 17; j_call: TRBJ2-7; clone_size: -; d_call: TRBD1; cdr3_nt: TGCGCCAGCAGCTTGGCCGACGGGGGACAGGGGGGGCGGGAGCAGTACTTC; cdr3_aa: CASSLADGGQGGREQYF
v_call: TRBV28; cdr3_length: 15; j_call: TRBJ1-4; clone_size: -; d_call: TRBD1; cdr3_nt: TGTGCCAGCAGTTTCTTGACAGGGGGGCGGGAAAAACTGTTTTTT; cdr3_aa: CASSFLTGGREKLFF
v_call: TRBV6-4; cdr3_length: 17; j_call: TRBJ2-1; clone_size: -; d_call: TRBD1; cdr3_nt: TGTGCCAGCAGCCCCGGGATAGGGGGCGGTTTAAGGAATGAGCAGTTCTTC; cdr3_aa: CASSPGIGGGLRNEQFF
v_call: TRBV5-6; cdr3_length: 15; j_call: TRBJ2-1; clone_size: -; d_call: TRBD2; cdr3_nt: TGTGCCAGCAGCTTTGGGCCACCGGGAGGCGTTGAGCAGTTCTTC; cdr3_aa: CASSFGPPGGVEQFF
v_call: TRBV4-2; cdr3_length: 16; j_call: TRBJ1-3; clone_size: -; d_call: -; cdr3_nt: TGTGCCAGCAGCCTTTTACTTGCGGGGGGGGGAAACACCATATATTTT; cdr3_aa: CASSLLLAGGGNTIYF
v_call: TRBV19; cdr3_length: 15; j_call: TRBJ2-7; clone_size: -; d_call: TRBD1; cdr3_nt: TGTGCCAGTGGGAAGGCCGGGACAGGGGGGTACGAGCAGTACTTC; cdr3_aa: CASGKAGTGGYEQYF
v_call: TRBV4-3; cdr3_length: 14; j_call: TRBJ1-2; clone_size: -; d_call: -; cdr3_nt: TGCGCCAGCAGCCCGGCGACAGATTTCTATGGCTACACCTTC; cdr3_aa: CASSPATDFYGYTF